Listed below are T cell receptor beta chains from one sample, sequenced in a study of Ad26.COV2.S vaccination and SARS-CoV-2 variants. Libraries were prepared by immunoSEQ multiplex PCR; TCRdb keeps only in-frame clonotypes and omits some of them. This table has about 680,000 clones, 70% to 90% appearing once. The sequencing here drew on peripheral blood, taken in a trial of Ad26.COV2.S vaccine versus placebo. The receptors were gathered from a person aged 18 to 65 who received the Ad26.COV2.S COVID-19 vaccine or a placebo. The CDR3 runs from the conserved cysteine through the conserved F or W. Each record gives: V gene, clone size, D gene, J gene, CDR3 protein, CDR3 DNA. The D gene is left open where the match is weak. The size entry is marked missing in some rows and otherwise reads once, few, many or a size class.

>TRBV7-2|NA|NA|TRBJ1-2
CASSLAAREVGYTF
TGTGCCAGCAGCTTAGCGGCCAGGGAGGTGGGCTACACCTTC
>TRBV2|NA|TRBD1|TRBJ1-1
CASSDRGGAEAFF
TGTGCCAGCAGTGACAGGGGGGGGGCTGAAGCTTTCTTT
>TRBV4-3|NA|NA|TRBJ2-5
CASSRVQGGETQYF
TGCGCCAGCAGCCGAGTGCAGGGCGGAGAGACCCAGTACTTC
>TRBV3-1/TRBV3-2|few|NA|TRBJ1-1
CASSQEGGRTEAFF
TGTGCCAGCAGCCAAGAGGGGGGTCGGACTGAAGCTTTCTTT
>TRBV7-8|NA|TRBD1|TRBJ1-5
CASSSDRGGNQPQHF
TGTGCCAGCAGCTCCGACAGGGGAGGCAATCAGCCCCAGCATTTT
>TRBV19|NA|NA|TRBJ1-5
CASSIGAPQPQHF
TGTGCCAGTAGTATAGGGGCTCCGCAGCCCCAGCATTTT
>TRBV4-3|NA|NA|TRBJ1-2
CASSQDLWGNYGYTF
TGCGCCAGCAGCCAAGATTTGTGGGGTAACTATGGCTACACCTTC
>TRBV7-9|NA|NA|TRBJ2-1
CASSFANEQFF
TGTGCCAGCAGCTTCGCTAATGAGCAGTTCTTC
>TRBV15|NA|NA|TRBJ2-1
CATKLQGGNEQFF
TGTGCCACCAAATTACAGGGAGGGAATGAGCAGTTCTTC
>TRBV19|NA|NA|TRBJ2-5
CASSMGGETQYF
TGTGCCAGTAGTATGGGAGGAGAGACCCAGTACTTC
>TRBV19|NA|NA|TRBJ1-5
CASSTREGGANQPQHF
TGTGCCAGTAGTACAAGGGAAGGTGGGGCAAATCAGCCCCAGCATTTT
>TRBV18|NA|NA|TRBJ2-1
CASSLIDEQFF
TGTGCCAGCTCCCTTATAGATGAGCAGTTCTTC
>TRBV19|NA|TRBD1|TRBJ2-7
CASSMGTGRDEQYF
TGTGCCAGTAGTATGGGGACAGGGCGAGACGAGCAGTACTTC
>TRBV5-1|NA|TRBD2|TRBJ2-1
CASSPLAGDTEQFF
TGCGCCAGCAGTCCCCTAGCGGGGGATACTGAGCAGTTCTTC
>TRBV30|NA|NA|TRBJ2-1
CAWSDPPGPRGQFF
TGTGCCTGGAGTGATCCTCCCGGGCCCAGGGGGCAGTTCTTC
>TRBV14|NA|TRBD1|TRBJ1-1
CASSLTGGGTEAFF
TGTGCCAGCAGCCTTACAGGGGGCGGCACTGAAGCTTTCTTT
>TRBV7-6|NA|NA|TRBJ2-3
CASSLAQGVTDTQYF
TGTGCCAGCAGCTTAGCACAGGGAGTAACAGATACGCAGTATTTT
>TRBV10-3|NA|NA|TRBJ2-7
CAISGTGGPTYEQYF
TGTGCCATCAGTGGTACTGGGGGCCCTACCTACGAGCAGTACTTC
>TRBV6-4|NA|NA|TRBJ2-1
CASSVNGGVAYNEQFF
TGTGCCAGCAGTGTCAACGGCGGGGTTGCCTACAATGAGCAGTTCTTC
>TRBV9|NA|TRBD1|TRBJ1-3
CASSVGTGSGNTIYF
TGTGCCAGCAGCGTAGGGACAGGCTCTGGAAACACCATATATTTT
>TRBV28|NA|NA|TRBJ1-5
CASSSGHQPQHF
TGTGCCAGCAGTAGTGGACATCAGCCCCAGCATTTT
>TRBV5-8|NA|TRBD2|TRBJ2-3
CASSTGLAGGTDTQYF
TGTGCCAGCAGCACGGGACTAGCGGGGGGGACAGATACGCAGTATTTT
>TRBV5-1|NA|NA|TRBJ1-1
CASSLEGLGTEAFF
TGCGCCAGCAGCTTGGAAGGATTAGGCACTGAAGCTTTCTTT
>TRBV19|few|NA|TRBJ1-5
CASSPYSNQPQHF
TGTGCCAGTAGTCCCTATAGCAATCAGCCCCAGCATTTT
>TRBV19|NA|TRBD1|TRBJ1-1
CASSSDRGSLEAFF
TGTGCCAGTAGTTCGGACAGGGGGTCTCTTGAAGCTTTCTTT
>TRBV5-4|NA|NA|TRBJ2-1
CASSLGLSYNEQFF
TGTGCCAGCAGCTTGGGGCTATCCTACAATGAGCAGTTCTTC
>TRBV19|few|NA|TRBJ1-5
CASTLTAGTDQPQHF
TGTGCCAGTACCCTTACTGCCGGGACGGATCAGCCCCAGCATTTT
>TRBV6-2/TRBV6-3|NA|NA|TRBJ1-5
CASSYSTSTQPQHF
TGTGCCAGCAGTTACTCGACCTCGACCCAGCCCCAGCATTTT
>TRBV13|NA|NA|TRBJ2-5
CASSPTGRSETQYF
TGTGCCAGCAGCCCGACTGGACGTTCGGAGACCCAGTACTTC
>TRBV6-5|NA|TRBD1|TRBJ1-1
CASGDRQGWGTEAFF
TGTGCCAGCGGAGATAGACAGGGATGGGGCACTGAAGCTTTCTTT
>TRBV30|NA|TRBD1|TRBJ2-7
CAWSQGAVGTRQYF
TGTGCCTGGTCCCAGGGGGCAGTCGGTACGCGGCAGTACTTC
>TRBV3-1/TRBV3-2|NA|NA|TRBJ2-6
CASSLRKGSGANVLTF
TGTGCCAGCAGCCTCCGCAAGGGGTCTGGGGCCAACGTCCTGACTTTC
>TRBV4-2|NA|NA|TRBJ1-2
CASSQELGNYGYTF
TGTGCCAGCAGCCAAGAACTCGGGAATTACGGCTACACCTTC
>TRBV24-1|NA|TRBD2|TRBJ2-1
CATSDFGTSVNEQFF
TGTGCCACCAGTGATTTCGGGACTAGCGTCAATGAGCAGTTCTTC
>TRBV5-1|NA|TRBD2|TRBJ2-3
CASRAGSGGTDTQYF
TGCGCCAGCAGGGCTGGAAGCGGGGGGACAGATACGCAGTATTTT
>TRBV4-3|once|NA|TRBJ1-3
CASSQEARGTGNTIYF
TGCGCCAGCAGCCAAGAAGCTAGAGGGACTGGAAACACCATATATTTT
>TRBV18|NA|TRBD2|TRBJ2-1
CASSFGLDYNEQFF
TGTGCCAGCTCATTTGGACTAGACTACAATGAGCAGTTCTTC
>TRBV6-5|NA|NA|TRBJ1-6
CASGGRDNSPLHF
TGTGCCAGCGGGGGGAGGGATAATTCACCCCTCCACTTT
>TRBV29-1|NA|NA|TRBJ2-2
CSGRESGELFF
TGCAGCGGCCGGGAATCCGGGGAGCTGTTTTTT
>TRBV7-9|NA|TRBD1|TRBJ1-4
CASTVARQGAFNEKLFF
TGTGCCAGCACCGTGGCCAGACAGGGGGCATTCAACGAAAAACTGTTTTTT
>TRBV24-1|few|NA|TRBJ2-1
CATSRDFSFSYNEQFF
TGTGCCACCAGCAGGGACTTCTCCTTCTCCTACAATGAGCAGTTCTTC
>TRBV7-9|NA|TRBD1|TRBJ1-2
CASSYGQGAFGYTF
TGTGCCAGCAGCTATGGACAGGGGGCGTTTGGCTACACCTTC
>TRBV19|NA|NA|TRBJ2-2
CASSMQGTSNTGELFF
TGTGCCAGTAGTATGCAGGGGACCTCGAACACCGGGGAGCTGTTTTTT
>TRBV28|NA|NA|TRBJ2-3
CASSQGGSTDTQYF
TGTGCCAGCAGCCAAGGGGGGAGCACAGATACGCAGTATTTT
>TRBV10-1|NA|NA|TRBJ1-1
CASSESGILSTAFF
TGCGCCAGCAGTGAGTCTGGGATTCTAAGTACAGCTTTCTTT
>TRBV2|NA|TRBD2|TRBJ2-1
CASRTSDSEQFF
TGTGCCAGCCGGACTAGCGATAGTGAGCAGTTCTTC
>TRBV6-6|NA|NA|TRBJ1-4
CASSQGLTNEKLFF
TGTGCCAGCAGTCAGGGGTTAACGAATGAAAAACTGTTTTTT
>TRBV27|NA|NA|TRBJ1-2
CASSLGQGQSQGYTF
TGTGCCAGCAGTTTAGGGCAGGGACAATCTCAGGGCTACACCTTC
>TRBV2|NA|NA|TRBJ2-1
CASSESASEQFF
TGTGCCAGCAGTGAGTCAGCGAGTGAGCAGTTCTTC
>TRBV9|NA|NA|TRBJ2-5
CASSVGRLETQYF
TGTGCCAGCAGCGTAGGCAGGCTGGAGACCCAGTACTTC
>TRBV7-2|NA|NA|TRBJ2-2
CASTRGGGGTGELFF
TGTGCCAGCACCCGCGGCGGGGGCGGTACCGGGGAGCTGTTTTTT
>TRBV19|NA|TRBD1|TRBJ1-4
CASSTGQGGEKLFF
TGTGCCAGTAGTACCGGACAGGGCGGTGAAAAACTGTTTTTT
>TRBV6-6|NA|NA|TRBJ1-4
CASSYGTTNEKLFF
TGTGCCAGCAGTTACGGGACAACTAATGAAAAACTGTTTTTT
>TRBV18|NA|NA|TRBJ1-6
CASSPEGGSSYNSPLHF
TGTGCCAGCTCACCAGAAGGGGGGAGCTCCTATAATTCACCCCTCCACTTT
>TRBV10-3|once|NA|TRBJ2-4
CAISEVSSGDIQYF
TGTGCCATCAGTGAGGTTAGTTCGGGGGACATTCAGTACTTC